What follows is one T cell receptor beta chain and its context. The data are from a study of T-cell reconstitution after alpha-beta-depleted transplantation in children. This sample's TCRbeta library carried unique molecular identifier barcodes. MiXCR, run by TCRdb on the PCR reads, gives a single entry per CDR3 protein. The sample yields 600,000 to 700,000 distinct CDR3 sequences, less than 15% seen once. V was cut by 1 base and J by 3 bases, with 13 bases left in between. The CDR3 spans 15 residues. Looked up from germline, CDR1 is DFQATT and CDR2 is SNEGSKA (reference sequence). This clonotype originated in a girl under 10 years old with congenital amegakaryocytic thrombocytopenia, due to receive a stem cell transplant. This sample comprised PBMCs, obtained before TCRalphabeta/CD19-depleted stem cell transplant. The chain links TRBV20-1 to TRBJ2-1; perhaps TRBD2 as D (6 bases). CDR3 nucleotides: TGCAGTGCTAGAGCGACTAGAACAGGCTACAATGAGCAGTTCTTC. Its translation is CSARATRTGYNEQFF.